Presented here are 6 T cell receptor beta chains from one specimen sequenced in a study of vaccination and CD4 T cells after COVID-19. With the Oncomine TCR Beta short-read assay, DNA from cultured CD4+ T cells was sequenced. MiXCR was run by TCRdb on the PCR reads, yielding one entry per CDR3 protein. The table lists 15,000 to 20,000 distinct CDR3 sequences, roughly two fifths of them singletons. These receptors' antigens are unknown. The sample's treatment: roughly 11-day PBMC culture with coronavirus spike peptide pools or control peptides (ViraFEST assay). The sequencing used CD4+ T cells from blood, cultured in vitro, collected before SARS-CoV-2 vaccination. All receptors derive from a human donor who had recovered from COVID-19.

This clonotype was detected a few times. The chain couples TRBV7-2 to TRBJ2-1; 12 positions match TRBD2. Germline V gene lookup returns CDR1 SGHTA and CDR2 FQGNSA. This CDR3 has 15 amino acids. V trimming: 1 base; J trimming: 9 bases; junction bases outside the gene matches: 4. CDR3 sequence: CASSLGLAGASEQFF. DNA of the CDR3: TGTGCCAGCAGCTTAGGACTAGCGGGAGCAAGTGAGCAGTTCTTC.

The chain links TRBV20-1 to TRBJ1-5; D is unresolved. The CDR3 runs to 17 residues. With 2 bases removed from V and 4 bases from J, the gap between germline ends came to 21 bases. The germline V gene encodes CDR1 DFQATT and CDR2 SNEGSKA (reference sequence). CDR3 residues: CSARNPVGGHGNQPQHF. DNA for the CDR3: TGCAGTGCTAGAAACCCTGTTGGAGGGCACGGGAATCAGCCCCAGCATTTT.

The genes are TRBV6-1 and TRBJ1-2; no clear D. Trimming removed 3 bases at V and 2 bases at J, with 7 bases between. CDR1 is MNHNS and CDR2 is SASEGT in the germline V gene. The CDR3 is 13 amino acids. CDR3 bases: TGTGCCAGCAGTGAGGGGTCCAACTATGGCTACACCTTC. The encoded protein is CASSEGSNYGYTF.

The chain's CDR3 is CASSEDRAVTEAFF. The CDR3 DNA sequence: TGTGCCAGCAGTGAGGACAGGGCCGTGACTGAAGCTTTCTTT. The J gene is TRBJ1-1, the V gene TRBV6-2 or TRBV6-3; 8 bases match TRBD1. Germline V lookup: CDR1 MNHEY, CDR2 SVGEGT. There are 14 residues in the CDR3. The V and J ends lost 5 bases and 5 bases, in that order; junction bases with no gene match: 7.

The chain uses TRBV7-6 and TRBJ1-3; no reliable D call. The V end was cut by 1 base, the J end by 0 bases, with 7 bases between. The CDR3 length is 15 residues. Germline values: CDR1 SGHVS, CDR2 FNYEAQ. The CDR3 loop reads CASSLGPDSGNTIYF. CDR3 coding DNA: TGTGCCAGCAGCTTAGGTCCGGACTCTGGAAACACCATATATTTT. The whole variable domain, filled in from reference TRBV7-6 and TRBJ1-3, reads GAGVSQSPRYKVTKRGQDVALRCDPISGHVSLYWYRQALGQGPEFLTYFNYEAQQDKSGLPNDRFSAERPEGSISTLTIQRTEQRDSAMYRCASSLGPDSGNTIYFGEGSWLTVV.

This clonotype was counted between two and nine times. As DNA, the CDR3 is TGTGCCAGCAGTTCGGGGAAAAACTATGGCTACACCTTC. It translates to CASSSGKNYGYTF. The chain carries TRBV28 and TRBJ1-2; no definite D call. The CDR3 length is 13 residues. The V end was cut by 4 bases, the J end by 2 bases, with 8 bases between. Looked up from germline, CDR1 is MDHEN and CDR2 is SYDVKM.